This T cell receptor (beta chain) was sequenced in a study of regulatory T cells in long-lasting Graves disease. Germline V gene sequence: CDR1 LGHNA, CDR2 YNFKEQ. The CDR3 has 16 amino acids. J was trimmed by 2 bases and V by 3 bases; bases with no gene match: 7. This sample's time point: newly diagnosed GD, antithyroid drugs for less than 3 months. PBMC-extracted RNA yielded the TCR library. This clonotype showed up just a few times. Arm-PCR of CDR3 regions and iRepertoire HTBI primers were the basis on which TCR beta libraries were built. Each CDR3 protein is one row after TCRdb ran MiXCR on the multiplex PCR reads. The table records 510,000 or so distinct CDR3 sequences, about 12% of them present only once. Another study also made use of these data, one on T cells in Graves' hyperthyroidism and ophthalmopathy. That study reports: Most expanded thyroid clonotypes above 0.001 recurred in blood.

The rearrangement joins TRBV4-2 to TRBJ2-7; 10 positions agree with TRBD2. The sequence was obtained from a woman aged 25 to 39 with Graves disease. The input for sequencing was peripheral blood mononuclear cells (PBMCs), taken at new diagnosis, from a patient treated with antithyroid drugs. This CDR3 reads CASSQYLAGVTYEQYF. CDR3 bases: TGTGCCAGCAGCCAGTACCTAGCGGGGGTGACCTACGAGCAGTACTTC.